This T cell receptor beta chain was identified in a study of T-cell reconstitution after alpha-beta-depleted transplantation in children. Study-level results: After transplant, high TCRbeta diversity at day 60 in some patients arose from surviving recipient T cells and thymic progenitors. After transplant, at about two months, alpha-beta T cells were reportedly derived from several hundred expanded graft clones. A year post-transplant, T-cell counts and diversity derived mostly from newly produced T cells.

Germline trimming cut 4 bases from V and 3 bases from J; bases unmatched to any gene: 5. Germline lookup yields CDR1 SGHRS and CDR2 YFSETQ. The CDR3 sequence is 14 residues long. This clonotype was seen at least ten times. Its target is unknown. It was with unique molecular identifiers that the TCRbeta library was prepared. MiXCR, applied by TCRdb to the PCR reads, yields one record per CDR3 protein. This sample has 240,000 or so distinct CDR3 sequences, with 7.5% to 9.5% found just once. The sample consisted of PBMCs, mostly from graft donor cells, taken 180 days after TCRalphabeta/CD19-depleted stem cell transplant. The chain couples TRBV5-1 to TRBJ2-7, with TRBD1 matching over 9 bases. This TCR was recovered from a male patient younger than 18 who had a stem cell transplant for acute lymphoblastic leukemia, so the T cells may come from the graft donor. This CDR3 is CASSRTGVNYEQYF. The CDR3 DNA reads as TGCGCCAGCAGCCGGACAGGGGTAAACTACGAGCAGTACTTC.